These T cell receptor beta chains were read from a single sample in a study of cytomegalovirus exposure and HLA in healthy donors. Only in-frame clones appear in the TCRdb table, and some are missing; sequencing was by immunoSEQ multiplex PCR. In the table there are 100,000 to 150,000 clones, about 73% of which are singletons. Sequencing was carried out using PBMCs. These receptors were obtained from a woman aged 45-59 years in good health and CMV-seropositive. CDR3s leave out the opening cysteine and the closing phenylalanine or tryptophan. The listing skips clone size in some rows; elsewhere it reads once, few, many or a size class.

j_gene | v_gene | abundance | CDR3aa
TRBJ1-2 | TRBV29-1 | . | SAVRQGNDGYT
TRBJ2-7 | TRBV27 | . | ASSLYFGGNYEQY
TRBJ2-2 | TRBV7-3 | . | ASSALAVDTGELF
TRBJ2-1 | TRBV9 | . | ASSVTGTYNEQF
TRBJ2-5 | TRBV9 | few | ASSVESRGETQY
TRBJ1-2 | TRBV4-1 | . | ASSHDRAELYGYT
TRBJ2-3 | TRBV5-1 | . | ASSLAGSTDTQY
TRBJ2-3 | TRBV18 | . | ASSPPGDPTDTQY
TRBJ1-5 | TRBV5-5 | . | ASSLGTGVVGGNQPQH
TRBJ2-7 | TRBV6-5 | once | ASSSGAYEQY
TRBJ2-1 | TRBV11-3 | few | ASSLLWSSYNEQF
TRBJ2-4 | TRBV5-6 | . | ASSSLKGLLRNIQY
TRBJ2-5 | TRBV10-2 | . | ASSELTGHGRETQY
TRBJ1-2 | TRBV10-1 | . | ASSGQGNYGYT
TRBJ1-1 | TRBV29-1 | . | SVEVPLMWNTEAF
TRBJ2-2 | TRBV5-1 | . | ASSLAAGLGGELF
TRBJ2-3 | TRBV7-9 | . | ASIRDPGLAGRTDTQY
TRBJ2-5 | TRBV6-1 | . | ASSEGVRETQY
TRBJ1-3 | TRBV6-5 | . | ASSYSRDTSGNTIY
TRBJ1-6 | TRBV7-3 | . | ASSSGPRSSPLH
TRBJ1-2 | TRBV28 | . | ASSAGQSVYGYT
TRBJ2-3 | TRBV25-1 | . | ASSNSGQLDTQY
TRBJ2-3 | TRBV13 | . | ASSLWGEDTQY
TRBJ2-7 | TRBV27 | . | ASRGTGVVRQY
TRBJ2-3 | TRBV27 | . | ASSFQGITDTQY
TRBJ2-2 | TRBV7-2 | . | ASSLVSGGSNTGELF
TRBJ1-4 | TRBV28 | . | ASSPRTGVWEKLF
TRBJ2-5 | TRBV18 | . | ASSGTSTETQY
TRBJ1-1 | TRBV10-3 | . | AIRPGDWREAF
TRBJ2-7 | TRBV27 | . | ASSSSGGGHYEQY
TRBJ2-5 | TRBV6-5 | . | ASSSSSGTGSHTQY
TRBJ2-1 | TRBV5-1 | . | ASSLFGDREGDEQF
TRBJ2-3 | TRBV11-2 | . | ASSFYTDTQY
TRBJ2-3 | TRBV7-9 | . | ASSPSSTDTQY
TRBJ1-2 | TRBV10-2 | . | ASSGQTDSNYGYT
TRBJ2-2 | TRBV7-7 | . | ASSRQQGSGTGELF
TRBJ2-3 | TRBV7-2 | . | ASSLGAGGNTDTQY
TRBJ1-4 | TRBV4-2 | . | ASSPIRSGVSTNEKLF
TRBJ1-1 | TRBV20-1 | once | SASPGVEAF
TRBJ2-1 | TRBV6-1 | . | ASLEDNYNEQF
TRBJ1-2 | TRBV2 | . | ASRTSGTVAYGYT
TRBJ2-3 | TRBV6-4 | . | ASSRDRGDTQY
TRBJ1-1 | TRBV18 | once | ASSRTGMNTEAF
TRBJ1-4 | TRBV10-3 | few | AISRDRVGEKLF
TRBJ2-7 | TRBV5-4 | . | ASSFFFPRGAPIEQY
TRBJ1-2 | TRBV18 | . | ASSSGQASLGYT
TRBJ2-1 | TRBV4-3 | . | ASSQDRQGYNEQF
TRBJ2-1 | TRBV7-9 | . | ASSSGDQEQF
TRBJ2-7 | TRBV5-1 | once | ASSFGTTTGTLPPFYEQY
TRBJ2-5 | TRBV25-1 | . | ASSDWVGVVETQY
TRBJ1-5 | TRBV2 | . | ASGGGLWNQPQH
TRBJ1-1 | TRBV2 | . | ASRAGTMDTEAF
TRBJ1-2 | TRBV5-1 | . | ASSSTVGGGYT
TRBJ2-1 | TRBV30 | once | AGTLRGNTYNEQF
TRBJ2-7 | TRBV6-5 | . | ASSTSSGQKY